What follows is one TCR beta chain and its context. Its cognate antigen is unknown. The PCR ran on 60 Vbeta and 13 Jbeta primers. Profiled with immunoSEQ multiplex PCR; TCRdb holds only in-frame clones, not every one. This table lists about 120,000 clones. This record comes from a study of cytomegalovirus exposure and HLA in healthy donors. Donors were ostensibly healthy at sampling, although undocumented immune exposures were probable. Study-wide points: Relative to the approximately 700-donor mean, N-insertions were reportedly fewer in an Asian-associated ancestry cluster in a later analysis. Only CMV serostatus was available as immune exposure information. An analysis that came later showed most CMV-associated TCR beta chains appearing HLA-restricted.

The sequencing input was PBMCs. The TCR sequence derives from a woman aged 40 to 50 in good health and CMV-seropositive.

In nucleotides, the CDR3 is TGCAGCGTTGGGGCCGGGACAGGGGGGTCCGGGGAGCTGTTTTTT. Residues: CSVGAGTGGSGELFF. The rearrangement joins TRBV29-1 to TRBJ2-2; 11 bases align to TRBD1. Germline V lookup: CDR1 SQVTM, CDR2 ANQGSEA. V was clipped by 4 bases and J by 6 bases; unmatched bases: 7. CDR3 size: 15 residues.